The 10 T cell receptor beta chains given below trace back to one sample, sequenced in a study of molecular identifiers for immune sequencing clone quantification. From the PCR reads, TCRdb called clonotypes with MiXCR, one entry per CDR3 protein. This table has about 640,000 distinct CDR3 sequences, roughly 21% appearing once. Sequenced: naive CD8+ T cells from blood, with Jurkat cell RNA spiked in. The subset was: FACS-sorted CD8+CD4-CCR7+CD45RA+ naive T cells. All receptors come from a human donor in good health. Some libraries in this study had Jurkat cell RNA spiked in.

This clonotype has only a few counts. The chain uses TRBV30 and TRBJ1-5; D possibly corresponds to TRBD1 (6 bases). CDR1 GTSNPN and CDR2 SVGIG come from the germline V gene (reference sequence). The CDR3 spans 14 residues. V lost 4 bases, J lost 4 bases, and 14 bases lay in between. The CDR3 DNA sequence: TGTGCCTGGAATGTGGGGGCAGGTAATCAGCCCCAGCATTTT. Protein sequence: CAWNVGAGNQPQHF.

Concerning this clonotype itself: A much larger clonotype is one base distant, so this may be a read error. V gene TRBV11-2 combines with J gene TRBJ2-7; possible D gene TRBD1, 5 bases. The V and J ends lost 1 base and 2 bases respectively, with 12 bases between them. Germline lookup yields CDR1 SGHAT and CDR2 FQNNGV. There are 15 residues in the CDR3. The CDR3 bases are TGTGCCAGCAGCTTAGGGACACTGGGGCCCTACGAGCAGTACTTC. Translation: CASSLGTLGPYEQYF.

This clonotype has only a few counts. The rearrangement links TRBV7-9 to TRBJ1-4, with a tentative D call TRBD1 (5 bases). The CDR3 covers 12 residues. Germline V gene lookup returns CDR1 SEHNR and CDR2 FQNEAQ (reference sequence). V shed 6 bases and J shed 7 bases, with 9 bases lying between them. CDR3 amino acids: CASSSGSEKLFF. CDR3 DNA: TGTGCCAGCAGTTCAGGGAGTGAAAAACTGTTTTTT.

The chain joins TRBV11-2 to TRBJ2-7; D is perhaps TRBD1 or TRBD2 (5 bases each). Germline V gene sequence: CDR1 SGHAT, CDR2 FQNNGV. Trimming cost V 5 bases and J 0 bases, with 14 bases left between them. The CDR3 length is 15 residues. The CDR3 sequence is CASSPFPGASYEQYF. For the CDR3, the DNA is TGTGCCAGCAGCCCCTTCCCCGGGGCCTCCTACGAGCAGTACTTC.

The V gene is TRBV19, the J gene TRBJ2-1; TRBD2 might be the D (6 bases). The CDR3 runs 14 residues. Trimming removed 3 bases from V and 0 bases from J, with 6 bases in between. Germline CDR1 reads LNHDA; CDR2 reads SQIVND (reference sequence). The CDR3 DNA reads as TGTGCCAGTAGTATGGGGGGCTCCTACAATGAGCAGTTCTTC. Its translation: CASSMGGSYNEQFF.

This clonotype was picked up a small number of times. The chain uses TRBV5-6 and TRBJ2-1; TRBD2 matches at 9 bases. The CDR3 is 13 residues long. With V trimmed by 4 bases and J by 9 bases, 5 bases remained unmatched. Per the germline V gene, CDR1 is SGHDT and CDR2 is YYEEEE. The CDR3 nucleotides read TGTGCCAGCAGCCCAGGGACTAGCCCTGAGCAGTTCTTC. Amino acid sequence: CASSPGTSPEQFF.

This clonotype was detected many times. This CDR3 is CASSEDRAEHNYGYTF. CDR3 nucleotides: TGTGCCAGCAGTGAAGACAGGGCCGAGCATAACTATGGCTACACCTTC. V gene TRBV2 combines with J gene TRBJ1-2; D possibly corresponds to TRBD1 (6 bases). The CDR3 extends over 16 amino acids. The germline CDR1 and CDR2 sequences are SNHLY and FYNNEI. V was pared by 1 base and J by 1 base, with 13 bases between.

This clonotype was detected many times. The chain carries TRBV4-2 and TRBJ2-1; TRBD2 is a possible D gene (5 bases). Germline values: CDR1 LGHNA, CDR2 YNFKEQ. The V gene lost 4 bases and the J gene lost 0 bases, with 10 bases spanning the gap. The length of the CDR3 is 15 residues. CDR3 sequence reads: CASSPRTASYNEQFF. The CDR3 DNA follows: TGTGCCAGCAGCCCTAGGACTGCCTCCTACAATGAGCAGTTCTTC.

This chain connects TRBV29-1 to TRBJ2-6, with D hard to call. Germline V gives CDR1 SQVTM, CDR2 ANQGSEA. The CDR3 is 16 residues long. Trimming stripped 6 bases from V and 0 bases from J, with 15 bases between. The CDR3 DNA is TGCAGCGTGCTGGGTTGGCCGGACTCTGGGGCCAACGTCCTGACTTTC. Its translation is CSVLGWPDSGANVLTF.

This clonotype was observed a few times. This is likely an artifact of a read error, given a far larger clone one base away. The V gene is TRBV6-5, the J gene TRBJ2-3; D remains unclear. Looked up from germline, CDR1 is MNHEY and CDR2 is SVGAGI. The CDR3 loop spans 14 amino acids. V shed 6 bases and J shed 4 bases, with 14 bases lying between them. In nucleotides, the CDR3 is TGTGCCAGCAGCCCCACGGGTTCCGCAGATACGCAGTATTTT. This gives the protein CASSPTGSADTQYF.